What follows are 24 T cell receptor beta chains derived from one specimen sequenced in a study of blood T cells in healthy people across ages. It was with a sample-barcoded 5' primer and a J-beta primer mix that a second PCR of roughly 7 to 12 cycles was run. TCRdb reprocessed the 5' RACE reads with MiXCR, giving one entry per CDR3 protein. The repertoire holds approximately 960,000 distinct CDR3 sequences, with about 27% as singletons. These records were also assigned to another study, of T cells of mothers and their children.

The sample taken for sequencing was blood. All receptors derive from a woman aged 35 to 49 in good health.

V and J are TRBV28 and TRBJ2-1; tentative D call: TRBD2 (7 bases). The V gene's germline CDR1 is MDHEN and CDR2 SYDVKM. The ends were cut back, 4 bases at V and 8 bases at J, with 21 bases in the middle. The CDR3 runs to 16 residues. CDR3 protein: CASSSFGGGGRDEQFF. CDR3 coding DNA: TGTGCCAGCAGTTCTTTTGGGGGAGGGGGTAGGGATGAGCAGTTCTTC.

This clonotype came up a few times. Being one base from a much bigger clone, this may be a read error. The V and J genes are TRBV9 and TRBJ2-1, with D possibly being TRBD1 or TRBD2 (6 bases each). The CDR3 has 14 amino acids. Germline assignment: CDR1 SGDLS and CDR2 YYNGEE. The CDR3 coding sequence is TGTGCCAGTGGTGTGGGGGGCTTCTACAGTGAGCAGTTCTTC. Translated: CASGVGGFYSEQFF.

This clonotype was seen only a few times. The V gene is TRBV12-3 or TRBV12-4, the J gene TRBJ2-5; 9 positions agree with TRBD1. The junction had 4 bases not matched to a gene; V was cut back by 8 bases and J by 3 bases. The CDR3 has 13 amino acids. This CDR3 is CASGTGNEETQYF. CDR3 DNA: TGTGCCAGCGGGACAGGGAACGAAGAGACCCAGTACTTC.

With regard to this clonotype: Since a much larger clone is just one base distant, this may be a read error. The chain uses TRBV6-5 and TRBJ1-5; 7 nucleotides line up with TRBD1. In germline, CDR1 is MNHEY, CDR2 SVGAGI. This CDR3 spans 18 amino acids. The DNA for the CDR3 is TGTGCCAGCAGTTATACCATCGGACAGGACGATAGCACTCAGCCCCAGCATTTT. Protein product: CASSYTIGQDDSTQPQHF.

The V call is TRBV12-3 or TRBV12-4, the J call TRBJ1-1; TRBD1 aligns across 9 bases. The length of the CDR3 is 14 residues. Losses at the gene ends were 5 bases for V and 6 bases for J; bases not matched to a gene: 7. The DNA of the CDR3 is TGTGCCAGCAGTATAACAGGGGGCCGCGCTGAAGCTTTCTTT. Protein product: CASSITGGRAEAFF.

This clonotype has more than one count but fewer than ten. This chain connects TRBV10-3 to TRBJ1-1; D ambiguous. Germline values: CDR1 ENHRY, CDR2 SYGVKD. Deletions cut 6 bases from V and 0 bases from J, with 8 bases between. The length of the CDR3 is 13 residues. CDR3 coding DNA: TGTGCCATCAGGTCCAGCCTGAACACTGAAGCTTTCTTT. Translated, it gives CAIRSSLNTEAFF.

The CDR3 protein is CASSSGGTIGGQETQYF. The CDR3 DNA reads TGCGCCAGCAGCTCCGGGGGGACGATAGGGGGTCAAGAGACCCAGTACTTC. The V gene is TRBV5-1, the J gene TRBJ2-5; possibly TRBD2 for D (7 bases). V was pared by 3 bases and J by 2 bases, with 20 bases between. Germline lookup yields CDR1 SGHRS and CDR2 YFSETQ. The length of the CDR3 is 17 residues.

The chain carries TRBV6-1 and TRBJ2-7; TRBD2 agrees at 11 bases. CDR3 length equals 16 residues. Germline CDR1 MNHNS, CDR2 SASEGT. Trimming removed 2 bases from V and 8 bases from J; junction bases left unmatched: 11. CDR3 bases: TGTGCCAGCAGTGAACGTAGCGGGGGGGGAGCTAAAAAGCAGTACTTC. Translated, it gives CASSERSGGGAKKQYF.

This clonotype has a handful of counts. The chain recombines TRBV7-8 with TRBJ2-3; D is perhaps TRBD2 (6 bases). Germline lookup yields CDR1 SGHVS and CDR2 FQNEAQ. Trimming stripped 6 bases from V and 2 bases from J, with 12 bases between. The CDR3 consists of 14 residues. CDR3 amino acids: CASRGGGFTDTQYF. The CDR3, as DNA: TGTGCCAGCAGAGGTGGGGGGTTCACAGATACGCAGTATTTT.

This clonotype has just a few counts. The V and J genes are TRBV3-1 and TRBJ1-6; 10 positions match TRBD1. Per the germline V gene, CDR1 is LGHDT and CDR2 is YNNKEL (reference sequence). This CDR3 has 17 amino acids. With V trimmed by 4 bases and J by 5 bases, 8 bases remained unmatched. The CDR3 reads CASSLLGGQGHNSPLHF. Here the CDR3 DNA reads TGTGCCAGCAGCCTCCTCGGGGGACAGGGGCATAATTCACCCCTCCACTTT.

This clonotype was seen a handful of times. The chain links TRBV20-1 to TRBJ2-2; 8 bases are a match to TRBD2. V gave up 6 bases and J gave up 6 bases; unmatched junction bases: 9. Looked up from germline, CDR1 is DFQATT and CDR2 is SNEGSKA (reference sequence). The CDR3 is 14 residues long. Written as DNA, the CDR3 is TGCAGTGCCGATAGCGGGGAAGGTCCCGGGGAGCTGTTTTTT. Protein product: CSADSGEGPGELFF.

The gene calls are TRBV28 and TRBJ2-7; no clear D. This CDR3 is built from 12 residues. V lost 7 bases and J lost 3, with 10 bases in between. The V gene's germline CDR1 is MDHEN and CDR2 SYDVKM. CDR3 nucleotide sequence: TGTGCCAGCACCAACACCCTCTACGAGCAGTACTTC. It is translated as CASTNTLYEQYF.

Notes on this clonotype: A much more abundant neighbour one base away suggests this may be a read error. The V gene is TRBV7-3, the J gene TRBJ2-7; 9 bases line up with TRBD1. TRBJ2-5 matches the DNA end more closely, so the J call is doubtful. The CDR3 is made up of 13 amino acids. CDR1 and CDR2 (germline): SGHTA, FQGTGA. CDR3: CARGTGIQETQYF. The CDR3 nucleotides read TGTGCCAGGGGGACAGGGATACAAGAGACCCAGTACTTC.

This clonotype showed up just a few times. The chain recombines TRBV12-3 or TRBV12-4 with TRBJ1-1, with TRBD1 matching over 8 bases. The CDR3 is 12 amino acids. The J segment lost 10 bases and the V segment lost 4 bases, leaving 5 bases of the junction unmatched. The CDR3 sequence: CASSSGGAVAFF. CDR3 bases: TGTGCCAGCAGTTCAGGGGGCGCGGTAGCTTTCTTT.

The CDR3 spells CASSHEQGNQPQHF. The CDR3 nucleotides read TGTGCCAGCAGCCACGAACAGGGGAACCAGCCCCAGCATTTT. V and J are TRBV7-9 and TRBJ1-5; 7 positions agree with TRBD1. V trimming: 5 bases; J trimming: 7 bases; junction bases outside the gene matches: 8. Germline-derived CDR1 and CDR2 are SEHNR and FQNEAQ (reference sequence). The CDR3 has 14 residues.

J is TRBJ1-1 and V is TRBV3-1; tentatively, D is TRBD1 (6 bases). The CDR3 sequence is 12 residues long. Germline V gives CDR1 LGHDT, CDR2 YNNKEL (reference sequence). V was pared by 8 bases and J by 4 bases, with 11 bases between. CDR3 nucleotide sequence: TGTGCCAGCGGGACACTGTTCACTGAAGCTTTCTTT. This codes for CASGTLFTEAFF.

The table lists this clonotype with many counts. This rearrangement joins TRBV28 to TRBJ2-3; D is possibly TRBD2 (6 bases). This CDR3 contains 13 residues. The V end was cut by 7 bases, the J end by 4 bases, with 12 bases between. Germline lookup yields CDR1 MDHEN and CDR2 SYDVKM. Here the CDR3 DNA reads TGTGCCAGCAAACTTTCGGGGGCAGATACGCAGTATTTT. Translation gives CASKLSGADTQYF.

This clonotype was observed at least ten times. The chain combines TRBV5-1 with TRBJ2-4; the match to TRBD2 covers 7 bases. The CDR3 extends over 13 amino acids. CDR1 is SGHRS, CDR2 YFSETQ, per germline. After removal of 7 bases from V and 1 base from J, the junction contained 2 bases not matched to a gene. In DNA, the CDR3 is TGCGCCAGCGCGGGGGAGGCCAAAAACATTCAGTACTTC. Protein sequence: CASAGEAKNIQYF.

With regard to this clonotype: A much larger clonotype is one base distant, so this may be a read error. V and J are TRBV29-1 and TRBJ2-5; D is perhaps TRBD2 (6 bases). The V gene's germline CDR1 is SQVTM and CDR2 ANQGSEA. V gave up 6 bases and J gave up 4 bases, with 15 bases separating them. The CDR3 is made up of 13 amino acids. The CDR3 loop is CSVAGTYRETQYF. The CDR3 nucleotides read TGCAGCGTAGCCGGGACTTACCGAGAGACCCAGTACTTC.

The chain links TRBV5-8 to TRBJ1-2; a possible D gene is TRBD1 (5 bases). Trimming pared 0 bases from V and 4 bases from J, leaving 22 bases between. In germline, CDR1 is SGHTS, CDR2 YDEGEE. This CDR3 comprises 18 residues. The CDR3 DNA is TGTGCCAGCAGCTTGGACAAGCTAAGTCTGGGGACCGTCTATGGCTACACCTTC. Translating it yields CASSLDKLSLGTVYGYTF.

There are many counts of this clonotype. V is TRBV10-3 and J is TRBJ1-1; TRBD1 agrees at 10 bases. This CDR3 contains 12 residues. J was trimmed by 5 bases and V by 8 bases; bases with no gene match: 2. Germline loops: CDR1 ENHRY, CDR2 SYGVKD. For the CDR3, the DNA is TGTGCCATCGGACAGGGGGGAACTGAAGCTTTCTTT. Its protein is CAIGQGGTEAFF.

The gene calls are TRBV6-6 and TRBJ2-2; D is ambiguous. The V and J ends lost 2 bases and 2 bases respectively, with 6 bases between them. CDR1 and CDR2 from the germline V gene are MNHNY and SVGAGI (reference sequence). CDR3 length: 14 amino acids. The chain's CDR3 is CASSYGPNTGELFF. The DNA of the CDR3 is TGTGCCAGCAGTTACGGGCCCAACACCGGGGAGCTGTTTTTT.

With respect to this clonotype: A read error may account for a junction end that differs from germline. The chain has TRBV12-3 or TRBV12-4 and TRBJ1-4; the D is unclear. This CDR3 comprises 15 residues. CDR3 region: CASRKQPATNVKLFF. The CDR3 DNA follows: TGTGCCAGCAGAAAGCAGCCAGCAACTAATGTAAAACTGTTTTTT.

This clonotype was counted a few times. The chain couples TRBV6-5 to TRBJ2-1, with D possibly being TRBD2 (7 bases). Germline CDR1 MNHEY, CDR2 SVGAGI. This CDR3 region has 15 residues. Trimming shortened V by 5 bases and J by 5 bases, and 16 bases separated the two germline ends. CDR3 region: CASSPGGGAHNEQFF. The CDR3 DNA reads TGTGCCAGCAGTCCTGGGGGGGGGGCCCACAATGAGCAGTTCTTC.